The clone carrying this T cell receptor (beta chain) was recorded a few times. The antigen is undetermined. TCRdb reanalysed the RT-PCR reads using MiXCR and keeps one entry per CDR3 protein. This table has 9,900 or so distinct CDR3 sequences, roughly 80% appearing once. V trimming: 1 base; J trimming: 6 bases; junction bases outside the gene matches: 7. The CDR3 consists of 16 residues. The record originates from a study of yellow fever vaccine responses in identical twins. Overall study findings and caveats: Twins' vaccine T cell response reportedly gave the appearance of partial convergence and partial personalization.

The clonotype comes from a woman between 18 and 29 years old who received the yellow fever vaccine. The rearrangement uses TRBV12-3 or TRBV12-4 and TRBJ2-1; TRBD2 matches at 9 bases. Sequenced here: T cells from blood (PBMCs), unsorted or a sorted subset (not recorded which), sampled before or after yellow fever vaccination (not recorded which). CDR3 amino acids: CASSLVAGGPFNEQFF. CDR3 bases: TGTGCCAGCAGTTTAGTTGCGGGAGGGCCTTTCAATGAGCAGTTCTTC.